This record concerns one T cell receptor beta chain sequence. CDR1 is SNHLY and CDR2 is FYNNEI in the germline V gene. This CDR3 is built from 12 residues. The germline V and J ends were trimmed by 4 bases and 9 bases, with 12 bases remaining between them. The data stem from a study of Ad26.COV2.S vaccination and SARS-CoV-2 variants. At the level of the study: In the COV1001 trial, the donor was in the Ad26.COV2.S arm. Intramuscular Ad26.COV2.S at 5x10^10 or 1x10^11 viral particles.

Sample treatment: some 20 received Ad26.COV2.S at low or high dose, single or two shots; roughly five received placebo; per-sample allocation not given. At day 63 after the first vaccine or placebo injection, samples were drawn. An Ad26 vector that expressed Wuhan-strain SARS-CoV-2 spike constituted the vaccine. TCRdb's copy holds only in-frame clones and misses some; the assay was immunoSEQ multiplex PCR. Among under 550,000 clones listed, roughly 90% were seen once. The source material was peripheral blood, sampled in a trial of Ad26.COV2.S vaccine versus placebo. The clonotype originates from a person aged 18-60 years who received the Ad26.COV2.S COVID-19 vaccine or a placebo. This chain joins TRBV2 and TRBJ1-2; D gene unclear. The CDR3 sequence: CASSGPRASYTF. The CDR3 region has the DNA TGTGCCAGCAGTGGGCCCCGAGCGAGCTACACCTTC. The full variable domain, rest sourced from reference TRBV2 and TRBJ1-2, is EPEVTQTPSHQVTQMGQEVILRCVPISNHLYFYWYRQILGQKVEFLVSFYNNEISEKSEIFDDQFSVERPDGSNFTLKIRSTKLEDSAMYFCASSGPRASYTFGSGTRLTVV.